This T cell receptor (beta chain) came from a study of CD8 T cells in ankylosing spondylitis. The J segment lost 4 bases and the V segment lost 3 bases, leaving 3 bases of the junction unmatched. CDR3 size: 15 residues. Germline CDR1 is MNHEY and CDR2 is SMNVEV (reference sequence). In making TCR beta libraries, quantitative 5'-RACE with molecular barcodes was used. MiXCR, run by TCRdb on the 5' RACE reads, gives a single entry per CDR3 protein. The sample contains hundreds of thousands of distinct CDR3 sequences, around 20% of which appear only once. The receptor comes from a female donor with ankylosing spondylitis or in good health (not recorded which). V gene TRBV27 combines with J gene TRBJ1-4; 9 nucleotides agree with TRBD1. Sequenced: blood, either unsorted or a sorted T cell fraction (not recorded which). CDR3 coding DNA: TGTGCCAGCAGTTTGGGACAGGGAATTAATGAAAAACTGTTTTTT. It translates to CASSLGQGINEKLFF.